This T cell receptor (beta chain) originates from a study of blood T cell repertoires in COVID-19. Whole-study context: The study drew acute and convalescent COVID-19 samples from the United States, Italy and Spain.

In the study's own analysis: Amplifying reference gene primers gave estimates of nucleated cell counts. Generated by immunoSEQ multiplex PCR, the TCRdb table keeps only in-frame clones and is missing some. V, J and clone size are those of that table, while D and trimming were read from the DNA. Among fewer than 150,000 clones listed, roughly four fifths were seen once. Germline-derived CDR1 and CDR2 are MNHEY and SVGAGI. Trimming removed 7 bases from V and 1 base from J, with 11 bases in between. The CDR3 has 14 amino acids. No more than 2 weeks before study entry, exposed participants had met a case of COVID-19.

The chain links TRBV6-5 to TRBJ1-5; D is possibly TRBD1 (5 bases). The sequence was obtained from a woman under 30 who had been exposed to COVID-19. Input material: PBMCs or T cells enriched from blood (not recorded which). CDR3 DNA: TGTGCCAGCATCCCCAACAGGAGCAATCAGCCCCAGCATTTT. The encoded protein is CASIPNRSNQPQHF.